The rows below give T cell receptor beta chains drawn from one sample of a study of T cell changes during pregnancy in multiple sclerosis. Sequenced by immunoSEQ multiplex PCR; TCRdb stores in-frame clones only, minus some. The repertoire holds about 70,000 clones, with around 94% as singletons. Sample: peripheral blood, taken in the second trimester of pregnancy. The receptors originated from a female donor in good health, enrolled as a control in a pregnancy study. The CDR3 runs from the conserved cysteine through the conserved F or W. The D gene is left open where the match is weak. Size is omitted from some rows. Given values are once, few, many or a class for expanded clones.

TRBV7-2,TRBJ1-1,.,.,CASSLGGARTEAFF,TGTGCCAGCAGCTTAGGGGGCGCGAGGACTGAAGCTTTCTTT
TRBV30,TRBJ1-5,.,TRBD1,CAWSVGGRGNQPQHF,TGTGCCTGGAGTGTAGGAGGCAGGGGGAATCAGCCCCAGCATTTT
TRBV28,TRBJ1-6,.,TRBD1,CASSLGGQAGSPLHF,TGTGCCAGCAGTTTAGGGGGACAGGCTGGTTCACCCCTCCACTTT
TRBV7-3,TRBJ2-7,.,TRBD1,CASSLTGGSDEQYF,TGTGCCAGCAGCTTAACAGGGGGCTCAGACGAGCAGTACTTC
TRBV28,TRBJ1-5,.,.,CASRSGQPNQPQHF,TGTGCCAGCAGGTCCGGACAGCCTAATCAGCCCCAGCATTTT
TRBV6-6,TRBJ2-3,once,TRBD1,CASRAGQGSSVDTQYF,TGTGCCAGCAGAGCCGGACAGGGGAGTTCGGTAGATACGCAGTATTTT
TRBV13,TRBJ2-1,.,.,CASSLSGPAEYEQFF,TGTGCCAGCAGCTTATCTGGCCCTGCGGAGTATGAGCAGTTCTTC
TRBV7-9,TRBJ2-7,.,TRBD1,CASSPTGTEQYF,TGTGCCAGCAGCCCGACAGGGACCGAGCAGTACTTC
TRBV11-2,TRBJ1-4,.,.,CASSLDPGNEATNEKLFF,TGTGCCAGCAGCTTAGATCCAGGGAATGAAGCAACTAATGAAAAACTGTTTTTT
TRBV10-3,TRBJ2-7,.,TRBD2,CAISEGGVAGSIYEQYF,TGTGCCATCAGTGAGGGAGGGGTAGCGGGGAGTATCTACGAGCAGTACTTC
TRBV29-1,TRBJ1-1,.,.,CSGELNTEAFF,TGCAGCGGCGAACTGAACACTGAAGCTTTCTTT
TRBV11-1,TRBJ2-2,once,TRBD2,CASSAQTSGGCTGELFF,TGTGCCAGCAGCGCTCAGACTAGCGGGGGATGCACCGGGGAGCTGTTTTTT
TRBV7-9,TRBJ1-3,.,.,CASIQEAAAWGNTIYF,TGTGCCAGCATCCAAGAGGCCGCTGCTTGGGGAAACACCATATATTTT
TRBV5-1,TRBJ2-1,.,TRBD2,CASSLAGGAYNEQFF,TGCGCCAGCAGCTTGGCCGGGGGGGCGTACAATGAGCAGTTCTTC
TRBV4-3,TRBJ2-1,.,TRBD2,CASSQEVKKTSGGEGQFF,TGCGCCAGCAGCCAAGAGGTCAAGAAAACTAGCGGGGGGGAGGGGCAGTTCTTC
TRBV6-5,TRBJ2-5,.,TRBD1,CASSYTGATGGETQYF,TGTGCCAGCAGTTACACGGGGGCCACAGGGGGGGAGACCCAGTACTTC
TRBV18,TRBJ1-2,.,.,CASSPRDIRYGYTF,TGTGCCAGCTCACCCCGGGACATCCGCTATGGCTACACCTTC
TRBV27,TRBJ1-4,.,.,CASSPPPTGGSEKLFF,TGTGCCAGCAGTCCCCCCCCGACCGGAGGGAGCGAAAAACTGTTTTTT
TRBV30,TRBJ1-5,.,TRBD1,CAWSKGQGNQPQHF,TGTGCCTGGAGTAAAGGACAGGGCAATCAGCCCCAGCATTTT
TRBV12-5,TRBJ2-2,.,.,CASGPGPNTGELFF,TGTGCTAGTGGTCCAGGGCCCAACACCGGGGAGCTGTTTTTT
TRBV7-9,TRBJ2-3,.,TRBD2,CASSLGVAGGDTQYF,TGTGCCAGCAGCTTAGGGGTAGCGGGGGGGGATACGCAGTATTTT
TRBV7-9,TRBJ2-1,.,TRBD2,CASSSIGDYNNEQFF,TGTGCCAGCAGCTCCATTGGGGACTACAACAATGAGCAGTTCTTC
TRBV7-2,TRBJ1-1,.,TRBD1,CASSPGTGLEAFF,TGTGCCAGCAGCCCGGGGACAGGTCTTGAAGCTTTCTTT
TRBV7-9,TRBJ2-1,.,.,CASSLVQALRVFF,TGTGCCAGCAGCTTAGTACAGGCCCTTAGGGTGTTCTTC
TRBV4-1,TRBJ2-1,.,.,CASSQAAGNEQFF,TGCGCCAGCAGCCAGGCTGCGGGGAATGAGCAGTTCTTC
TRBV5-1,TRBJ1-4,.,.,CASSLVSGNEKLFF,TGCGCCAGCAGCTTGGTCTCCGGGAATGAAAAACTGTTTTTT
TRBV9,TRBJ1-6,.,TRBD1,CASSVDRGYSPLHF,TGTGCCAGCAGCGTAGACAGGGGATATTCACCCCTCCACTTT
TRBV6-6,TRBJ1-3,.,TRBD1,CASSHSGTGAGNTIYF,TGTGCCAGCAGCCATTCCGGGACAGGGGCTGGAAACACCATATATTTT
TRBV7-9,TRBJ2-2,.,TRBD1,CASSTSRDRGQATGELFF,TGTGCCAGCAGCACCAGTAGGGACAGGGGACAAGCCACCGGGGAGCTGTTTTTT
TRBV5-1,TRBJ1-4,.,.,CASSLVGRADGKLFF,TGCGCCAGCAGCTTGGTTGGCAGGGCAGACGGAAAACTGTTTTTT
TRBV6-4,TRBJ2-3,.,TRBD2,CASSDSPSGGASTDTQYF,TGTGCCAGCAGTGACTCTCCTAGCGGGGGAGCTAGCACAGATACGCAGTATTTT
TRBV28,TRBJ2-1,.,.,CASRPTGTSSYNEQFF,TGTGCCAGCAGGCCGACAGGAACAAGCTCCTACAATGAGCAGTTCTTC
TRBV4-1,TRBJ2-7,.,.,CASSQLVGASYEQYF,TGCGCCAGCAGCCAATTAGTGGGAGCATCCTACGAGCAGTACTTC
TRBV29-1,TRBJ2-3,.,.,CSVERGAGSSTDTQYF,TGCAGCGTTGAACGGGGGGCAGGGTCTAGCACAGATACGCAGTATTTT
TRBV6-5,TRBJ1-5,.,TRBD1,CASRGTQGRHQPQHF,TGTGCCAGCAGGGGAACACAGGGGCGCCATCAGCCCCAGCATTTT
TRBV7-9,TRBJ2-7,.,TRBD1,CASSLARTFGTVSYEQYF,TGTGCCAGCAGCTTAGCGCGGACCTTTGGGACAGTCTCCTACGAGCAGTACTTC
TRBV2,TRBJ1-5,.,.,CASSEAGGARGQPQHF,TGTGCCAGCAGTGAAGCTGGGGGGGCAAGAGGTCAGCCCCAGCATTTT
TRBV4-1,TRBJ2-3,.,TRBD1,CASSQFAGTGVTDTQYF,TGCGCCAGCAGCCAATTTGCCGGGACAGGGGTGACAGATACGCAGTATTTT
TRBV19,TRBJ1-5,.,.,CASSILRSRNQPQHF,TGTGCCAGTAGTATACTCCGGTCCCGGAATCAGCCCCAGCATTTT
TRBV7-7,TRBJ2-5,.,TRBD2,CASSLRLAESQETQYF,TGTGCTAGCAGCTTAAGGCTAGCGGAGAGCCAAGAGACCCAGTACTTC
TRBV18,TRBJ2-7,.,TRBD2,CASSRGGTFEQYF,TGTGCCAGCTCCCGCGGGGGTACGTTCGAGCAGTACTTC